These T cell receptor beta chains were read from a single sample in a study of long-term antiretroviral therapy in people with HIV. Clones were sequenced by immunoSEQ multiplex PCR, and TCRdb holds only the in-frame ones, with some missing. The data show around 30,000 clones, around 90% seen once. The sequenced sample was unsorted PBMCs, obtained 1.1 years after starting antiretroviral therapy. The receptors here all came from a man aged 18 to 29 with HIV. CDR3s include the opening cysteine and the closing phenylalanine or tryptophan. Each record gives: D gene, V gene, J gene, clone size, CDR3 DNA, CDR3 protein. D genes are given only for firm matches. Clone sizes are given selectively: once, few, many, or a class where the clone is expanded.

>NA|TRBV27|TRBJ2-7|NA
TGTGCCAGCAGTTCCCCAGCGGAGGGGTGGAACGAGCAGTACTTC
CASSSPAEGWNEQYF
>NA|TRBV30|TRBJ2-3|NA
TGTGCCTGGGGACTCGGAGGCAGGGGAACGCAGTATTTT
CAWGLGGRGTQYF
>NA|TRBV27|TRBJ2-1|NA
TGTGCCAGCAGTTTGACGAACAATGAGCAGTTCTTC
CASSLTNNEQFF
>NA|TRBV5-4|TRBJ1-2|NA
TGTGCCAGCAGCTTGGCAAAGGCTAACTATGGCTACACCTTC
CASSLAKANYGYTF
>TRBD1|TRBV19|TRBJ2-7|NA
TGTGCCAGTAGTAGGGACAGCTCCTACGAGCAGTACTTC
CASSRDSSYEQYF
>TRBD2|TRBV2|TRBJ2-3|once
TGTGCCAGCAGTCTAGGACTAGCGGGTCCCACAGATACGCAGTATTTT
CASSLGLAGPTDTQYF
>NA|TRBV27|TRBJ1-4|NA
TGTGCCAGCGAGGGGTTAGGGGCAACTAATGAAAAACTGTTTTTT
CASEGLGATNEKLFF
>NA|TRBV30|TRBJ1-1|few
TGTGCCTGGGGCAGGGAAGAACAAGGTGAAGCTTTCTTT
CAWGREEQGEAFF
>NA|TRBV7-9|TRBJ1-4|NA
TGTGCCAGCAGCCGTCGAATTAATGAAAAACTGTTTTTT
CASSRRINEKLFF
>NA|TRBV4-1|TRBJ1-3|NA
TGCGCCAGCAGCCAGACCGCTCGGTGGAGCTCTGGAAACACCATATATTTT
CASSQTARWSSGNTIYF
>NA|TRBV9|TRBJ2-1|NA
TGTGCCAGCAGCGTAGGGGGAGGGGGAGGCTCCTACAATGAGCAGTTCTTC
CASSVGGGGGSYNEQFF
>NA|TRBV18|TRBJ2-5|NA
TGTGCCAGCTCACCTCGTGGCGGTGTAGTCCAAGAGACCCAGTACTTC
CASSPRGGVVQETQYF
>NA|TRBV29-1|TRBJ2-1|NA
TGCAGCGTTGACAGGGGTCATGAGCAGTTCTTC
CSVDRGHEQFF
>NA|TRBV30|TRBJ2-7|once
TGTGCCTGGAGTGGCCGGAACATTATCGACGAGCAGTACTTC
CAWSGRNIIDEQYF
>NA|TRBV19|TRBJ1-1|NA
TGTGCCAGTAGTATAGATCCTCTGATTGGAGAGATGAACACTGAAGCTTTCTTT
CASSIDPLIGEMNTEAFF
>NA|TRBV6-6|TRBJ2-7|NA
TGTGCCAGCAGTGAATCCTACGAGCAGTACTTC
CASSESYEQYF
>NA|TRBV7-9|TRBJ1-5|NA
TGTGCCATTGAGGGGCTAGAACCCAATCAGCCCCAGCATTTT
CAIEGLEPNQPQHF
>TRBD1|TRBV19|TRBJ1-1|NA
TGTGCCAGTAGGGTACAGGGGGTGGGAACTGAAGCTTTCTTT
CASRVQGVGTEAFF
>NA|TRBV9|TRBJ1-5|NA
TGTGCCAGCAGCGTCGGGGAAAATCAGCCCCAGCATTTT
CASSVGENQPQHF
>NA|TRBV29-1|TRBJ2-7|NA
TGCAGCGTTGAATTGGTTTGGGGAGGCGAGAAATACGAGCAGTACTTC
CSVELVWGGEKYEQYF